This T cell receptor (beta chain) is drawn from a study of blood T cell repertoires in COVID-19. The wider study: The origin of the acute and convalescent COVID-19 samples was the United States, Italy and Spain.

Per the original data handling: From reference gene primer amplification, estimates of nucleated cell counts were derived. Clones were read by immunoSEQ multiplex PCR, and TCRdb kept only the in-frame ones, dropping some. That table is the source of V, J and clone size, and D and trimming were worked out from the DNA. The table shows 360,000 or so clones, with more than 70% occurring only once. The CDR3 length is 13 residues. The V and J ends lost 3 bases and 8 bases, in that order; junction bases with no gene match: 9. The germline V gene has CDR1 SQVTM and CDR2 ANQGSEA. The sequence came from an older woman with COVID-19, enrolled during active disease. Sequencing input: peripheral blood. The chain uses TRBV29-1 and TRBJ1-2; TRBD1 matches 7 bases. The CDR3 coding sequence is TGCAGCGTTGACCCCCGACAGGGAGGAGGCTACACCTTC. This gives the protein CSVDPRQGGGYTF.